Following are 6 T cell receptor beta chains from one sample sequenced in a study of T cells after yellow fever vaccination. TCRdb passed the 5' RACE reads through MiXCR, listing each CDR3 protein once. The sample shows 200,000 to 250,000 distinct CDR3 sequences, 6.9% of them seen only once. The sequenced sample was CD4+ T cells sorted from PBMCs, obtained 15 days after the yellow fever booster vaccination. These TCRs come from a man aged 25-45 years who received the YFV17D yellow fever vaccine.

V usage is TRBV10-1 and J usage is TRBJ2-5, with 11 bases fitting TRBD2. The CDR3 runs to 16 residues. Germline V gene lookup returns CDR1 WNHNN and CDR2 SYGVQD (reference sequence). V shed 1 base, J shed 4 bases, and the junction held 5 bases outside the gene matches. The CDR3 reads CASSELRLAGIETQYF. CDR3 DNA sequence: TGCGCCAGCAGTGAGTTGAGACTAGCGGGAATAGAGACCCAGTACTTC.

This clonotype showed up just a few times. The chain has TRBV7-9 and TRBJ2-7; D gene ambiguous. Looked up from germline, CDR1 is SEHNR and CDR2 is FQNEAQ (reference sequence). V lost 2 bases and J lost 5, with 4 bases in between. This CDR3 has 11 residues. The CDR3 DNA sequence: TGTGCCAGCAGCTTACGGGACGAGCAGTACTTC. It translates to CASSLRDEQYF.

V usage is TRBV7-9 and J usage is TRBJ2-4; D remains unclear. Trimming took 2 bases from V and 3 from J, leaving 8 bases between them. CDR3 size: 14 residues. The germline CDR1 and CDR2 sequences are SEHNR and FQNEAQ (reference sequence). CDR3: CASSLTVGKNIQYF. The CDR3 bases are TGTGCCAGCAGCTTAACAGTTGGCAAAAACATTCAGTACTTC.

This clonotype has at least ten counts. This chain's CDR3 is CSVGAGNSPLHF. CDR3 nucleotides: TGCAGCGTTGGGGCAGGGAATTCACCCCTCCACTTT. The V call is TRBV29-1, the J call TRBJ1-6, with D maybe TRBD1 (5 bases). This CDR3 has 12 amino acids. Germline-derived CDR1 and CDR2 are SQVTM and ANQGSEA. V was shortened by 4 bases and J by 7 bases, with 8 bases between the two germline ends.

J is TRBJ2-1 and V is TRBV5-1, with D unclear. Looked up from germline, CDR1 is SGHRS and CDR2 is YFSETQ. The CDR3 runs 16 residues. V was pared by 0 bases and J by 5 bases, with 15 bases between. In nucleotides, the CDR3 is TGCGCCAGCAGCTTGGGAGGCCAAAGGCCCCACAATGAGCAGTTCTTC. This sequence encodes CASSLGGQRPHNEQFF.

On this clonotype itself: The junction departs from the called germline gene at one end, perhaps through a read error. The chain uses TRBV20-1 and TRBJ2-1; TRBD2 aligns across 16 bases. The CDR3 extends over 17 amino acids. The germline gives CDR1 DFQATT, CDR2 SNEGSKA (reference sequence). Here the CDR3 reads CSALPIGTSGRATTEVF. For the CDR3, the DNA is TGCAGTGCCCTCCCCATCGGGACTAGCGGGAGGGCCACCACGGAGGTCTTC.